This T cell receptor (beta chain) emerged from a study of blood T cells in healthy people across ages. Points on this clonotype: A much larger clone lies a single base off, so this may be a read error.

Germline CDR1 SGHRS, CDR2 YFSETQ. V was trimmed by 5 bases and J by 5 bases, leaving 11 bases between them. This CDR3 region has 12 residues. The second PCR ran about 6 to 12 cycles with a sample-barcoded 5' primer and J-beta primers. TCRdb reanalysed the 5' RACE reads using MiXCR and keeps one entry per CDR3 protein. The table has 1,500,000 or so distinct CDR3 sequences, around 59% seen once; the top ten hold 5.5% to 8%. The clonotype was recovered from a man between 18 and 29 years old in good health. The chain recombines TRBV5-1 with TRBJ2-7; D ambiguous. The source material was blood. The CDR3 nucleotides are TGCGCCAGCAGGGCCGGCGTTAACGAGCAGTACTTC. Protein: CASRAGVNEQYF.